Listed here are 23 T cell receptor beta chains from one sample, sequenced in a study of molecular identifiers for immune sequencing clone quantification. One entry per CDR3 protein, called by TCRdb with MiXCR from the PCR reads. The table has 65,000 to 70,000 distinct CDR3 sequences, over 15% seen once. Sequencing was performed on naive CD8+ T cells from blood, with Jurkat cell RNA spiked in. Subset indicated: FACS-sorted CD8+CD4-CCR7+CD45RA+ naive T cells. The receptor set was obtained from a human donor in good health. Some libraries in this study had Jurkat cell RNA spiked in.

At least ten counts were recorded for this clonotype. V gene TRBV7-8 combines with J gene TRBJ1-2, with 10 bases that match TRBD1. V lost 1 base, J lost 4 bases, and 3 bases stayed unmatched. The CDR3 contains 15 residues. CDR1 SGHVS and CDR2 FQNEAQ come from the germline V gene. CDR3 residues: CASSLGGQGIYGYTF. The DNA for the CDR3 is TGTGCCAGCAGCTTAGGGGGACAGGGGATCTATGGCTACACCTTC.

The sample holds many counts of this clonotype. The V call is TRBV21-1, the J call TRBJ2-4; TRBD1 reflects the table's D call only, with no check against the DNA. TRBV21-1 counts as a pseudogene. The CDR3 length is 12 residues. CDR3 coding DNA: TGTGCCAGCTATAGCCGGGAAAACATTCAGTACTTC. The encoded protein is CASYSRENIQYF.

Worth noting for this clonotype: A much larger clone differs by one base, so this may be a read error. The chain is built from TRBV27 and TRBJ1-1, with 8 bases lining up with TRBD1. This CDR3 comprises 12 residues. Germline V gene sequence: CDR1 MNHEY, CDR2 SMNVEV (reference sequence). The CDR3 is CASSAGGTEASF. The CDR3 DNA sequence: TGTGCCAGCAGTGCAGGGGGCACTGAAGCTTCCTTT.

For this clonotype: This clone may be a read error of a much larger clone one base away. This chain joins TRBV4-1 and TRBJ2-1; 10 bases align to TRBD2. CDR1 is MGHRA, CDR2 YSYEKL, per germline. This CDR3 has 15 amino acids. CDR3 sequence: CAGSQVSGRAHEQFF. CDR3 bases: TGCGCCGGCAGCCAAGTGAGCGGGAGGGCCCATGAGCAGTTCTTC.

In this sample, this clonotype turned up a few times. In nucleotides, the CDR3 is TGTGCCAGCAGGACCCGCGGGTCCTACGAGCAGTACTTC. Translated: CASRTRGSYEQYF. This sequence joins TRBV12-3 or TRBV12-4 and TRBJ2-7; a possible D gene is TRBD2 (5 bases). V was pared by 6 bases and J by 1 base, with 10 bases between. The CDR3 sequence is 13 residues long.

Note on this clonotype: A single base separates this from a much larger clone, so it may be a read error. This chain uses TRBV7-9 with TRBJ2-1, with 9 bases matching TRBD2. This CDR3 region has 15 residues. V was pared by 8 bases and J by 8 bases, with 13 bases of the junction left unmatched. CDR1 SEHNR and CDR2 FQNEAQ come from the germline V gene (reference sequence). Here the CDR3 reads CASGSPGLAIDEQFF. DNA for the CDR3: TGTGCCAGCGGCTCACCGGGACTAGCCATTGATGAGCAGTTCTTC.

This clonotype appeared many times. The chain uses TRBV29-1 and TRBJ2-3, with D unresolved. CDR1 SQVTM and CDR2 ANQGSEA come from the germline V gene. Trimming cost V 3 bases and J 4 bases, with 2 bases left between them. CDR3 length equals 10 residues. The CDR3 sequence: CSVDADTQYF. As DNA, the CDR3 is TGCAGCGTTGACGCAGATACGCAGTATTTT.

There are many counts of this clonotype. CDR3 protein: CSATSSGNPRTNQPQHF. The CDR3 nucleotides read TGCAGTGCTACTTCCTCAGGGAACCCCCGGACCAATCAGCCCCAGCATTTT. V is TRBV20-1 and J is TRBJ1-5; D is possibly TRBD1 (5 bases). Germline loops: CDR1 DFQATT, CDR2 SNEGSKA (reference sequence). V was pared by 4 bases and J by 3 bases, with 22 bases between. This CDR3 contains 17 residues.

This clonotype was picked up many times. This CDR3 reads CASSALGQYTEAFF. The CDR3 coding sequence is TGTGCCAGCAGTGCTCTGGGACAGTACACTGAAGCTTTCTTT. V gene TRBV25-1 combines with J gene TRBJ1-1, with 7 bases identical to TRBD1. Trimming at V came to 4 bases and at J to 3 bases, leaving 5 bases not matched to a gene. CDR1 MGHDK and CDR2 SYGVNS come from the germline V gene. This CDR3 region has 14 residues. Variable domain in full (rest from reference TRBV25-1 and TRBJ1-1): EADIYQTPRYLVIGTGKKITLECSQTMGHDKMYWYQQDPGMELHLIHYSYGVNSTEKGDLSSESTVSRIRTEHFPLTLESARPSHTSQYLCASSALGQYTEAFFGQGTRLTVV.

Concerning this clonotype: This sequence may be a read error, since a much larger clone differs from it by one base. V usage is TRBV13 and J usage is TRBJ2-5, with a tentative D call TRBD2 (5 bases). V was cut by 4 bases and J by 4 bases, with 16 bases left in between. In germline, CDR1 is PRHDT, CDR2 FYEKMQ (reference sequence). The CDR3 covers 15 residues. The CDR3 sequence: CASSSGPLASETQYF. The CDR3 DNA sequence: TGTGCCAGCAGCTCAGGACCCCTAGCATCAGAGACCCAGTACTTC.

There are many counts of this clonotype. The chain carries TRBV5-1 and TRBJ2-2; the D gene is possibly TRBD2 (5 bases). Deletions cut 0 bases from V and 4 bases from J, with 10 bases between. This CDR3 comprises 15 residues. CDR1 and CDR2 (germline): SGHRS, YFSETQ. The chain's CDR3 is CASSLGRTSTGELFF. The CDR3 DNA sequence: TGCGCCAGCAGCTTGGGGAGGACCTCCACCGGGGAGCTGTTTTTT.

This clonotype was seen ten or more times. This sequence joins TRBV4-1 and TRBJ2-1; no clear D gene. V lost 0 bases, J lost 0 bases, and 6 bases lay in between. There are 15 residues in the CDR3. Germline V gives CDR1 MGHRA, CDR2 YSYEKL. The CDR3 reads CASSQEKGSYNEQFF. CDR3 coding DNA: TGCGCCAGCAGCCAAGAAAAGGGCTCCTACAATGAGCAGTTCTTC.

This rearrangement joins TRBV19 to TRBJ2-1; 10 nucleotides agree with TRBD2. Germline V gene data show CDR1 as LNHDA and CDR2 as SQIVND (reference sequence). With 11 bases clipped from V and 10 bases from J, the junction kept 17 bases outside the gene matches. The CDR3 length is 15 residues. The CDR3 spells CASSPGTSVLREQFF. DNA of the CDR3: TGTGCCTCCAGTCCCGGGACTAGCGTACTTAGGGAGCAGTTCTTC.

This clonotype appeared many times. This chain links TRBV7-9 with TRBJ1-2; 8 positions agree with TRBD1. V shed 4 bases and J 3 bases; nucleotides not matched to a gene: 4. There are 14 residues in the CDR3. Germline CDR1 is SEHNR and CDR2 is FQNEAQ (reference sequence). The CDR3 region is CASSYGQGDYGYTF. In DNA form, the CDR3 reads TGTGCCAGCAGCTATGGACAGGGAGACTATGGCTACACCTTC.

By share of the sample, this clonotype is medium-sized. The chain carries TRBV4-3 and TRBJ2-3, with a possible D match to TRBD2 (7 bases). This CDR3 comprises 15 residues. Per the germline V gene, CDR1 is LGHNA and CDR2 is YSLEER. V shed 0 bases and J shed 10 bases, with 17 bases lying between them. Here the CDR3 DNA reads TGCGCCAGCAGCCAAGATCGGCCGGGCGGGGGCGCGCAGTATTTT. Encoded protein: CASSQDRPGGGAQYF.

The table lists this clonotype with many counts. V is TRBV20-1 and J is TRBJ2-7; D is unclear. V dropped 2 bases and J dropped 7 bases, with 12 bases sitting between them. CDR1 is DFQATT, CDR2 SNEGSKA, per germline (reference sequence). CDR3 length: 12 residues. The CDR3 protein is CSARPPSEEQYF. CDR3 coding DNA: TGCAGTGCTAGACCCCCGTCAGAAGAGCAGTACTTC.

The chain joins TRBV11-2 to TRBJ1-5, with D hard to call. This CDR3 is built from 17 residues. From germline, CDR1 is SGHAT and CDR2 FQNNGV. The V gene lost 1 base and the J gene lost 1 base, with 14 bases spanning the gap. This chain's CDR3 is CASSLAVYGKSNQPQHF. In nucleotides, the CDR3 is TGTGCCAGCAGCTTAGCAGTATACGGAAAGAGCAATCAGCCCCAGCATTTT. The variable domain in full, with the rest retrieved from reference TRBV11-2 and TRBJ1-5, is EAGVAQSPRYKIIEKRQSVAFWCNPISGHATLYWYQQILGQGPKLLIQFQNNGVVDDSQLPKDRFSAERLKGVDSTLKIQPAKLEDSAVYLCASSLAVYGKSNQPQHFGDGTRLSIL.

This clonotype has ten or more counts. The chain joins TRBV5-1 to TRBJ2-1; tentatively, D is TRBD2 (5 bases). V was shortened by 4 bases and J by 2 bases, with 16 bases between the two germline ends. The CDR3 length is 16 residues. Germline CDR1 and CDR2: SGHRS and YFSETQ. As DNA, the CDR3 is TGCGCCAGCAGCACCCAACTAGACGGGGCCTACAATGAGCAGTTCTTC. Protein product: CASSTQLDGAYNEQFF.

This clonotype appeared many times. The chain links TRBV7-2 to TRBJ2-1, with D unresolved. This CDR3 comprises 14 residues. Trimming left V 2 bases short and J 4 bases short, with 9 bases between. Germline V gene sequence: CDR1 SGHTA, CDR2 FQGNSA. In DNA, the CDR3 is TGTGCCAGCAGCTTATATTTAGGATACAATGAGCAGTTCTTC. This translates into CASSLYLGYNEQFF.

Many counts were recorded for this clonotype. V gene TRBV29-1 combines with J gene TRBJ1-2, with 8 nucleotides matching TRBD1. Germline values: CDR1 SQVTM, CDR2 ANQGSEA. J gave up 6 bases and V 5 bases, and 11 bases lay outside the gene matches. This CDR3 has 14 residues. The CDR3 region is CSVSWLQGADGYTF. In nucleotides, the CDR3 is TGCAGCGTTTCATGGCTTCAGGGGGCTGATGGCTACACCTTC.

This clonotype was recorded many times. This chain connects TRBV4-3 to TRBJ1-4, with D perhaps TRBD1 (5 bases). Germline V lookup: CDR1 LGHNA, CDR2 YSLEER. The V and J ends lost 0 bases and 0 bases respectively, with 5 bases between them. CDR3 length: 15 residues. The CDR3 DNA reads TGCGCCAGCAGCCAAGACAGGGCAACTAATGAAAAACTGTTTTTT. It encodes CASSQDRATNEKLFF.

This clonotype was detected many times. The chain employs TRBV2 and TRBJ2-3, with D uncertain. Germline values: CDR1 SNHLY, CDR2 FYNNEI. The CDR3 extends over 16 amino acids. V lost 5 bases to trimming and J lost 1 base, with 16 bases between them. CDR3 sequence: CASSIGIALRTDTQYF. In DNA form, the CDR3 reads TGTGCCAGCAGTATAGGGATAGCCCTTCGCACAGATACGCAGTATTTT.

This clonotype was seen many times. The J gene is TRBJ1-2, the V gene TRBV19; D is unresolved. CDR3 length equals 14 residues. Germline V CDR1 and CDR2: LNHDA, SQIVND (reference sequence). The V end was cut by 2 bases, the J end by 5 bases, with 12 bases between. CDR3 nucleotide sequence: TGTGCCAGTAGTATACCAGGCGGGATGTATGGCTACACCTTC. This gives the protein CASSIPGGMYGYTF. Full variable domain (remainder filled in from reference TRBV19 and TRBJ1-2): DGGITQSPKYLFRKEGQNVTLSCEQNLNHDAMYWYRQDPGQGLRLIYYSQIVNDFQKGDIAEGYSVSREKKESFPLTVTSAQKNPTAFYLCASSIPGGMYGYTFGSGTRLTVV.